This T cell receptor (beta chain) comes out of a study of identifying expanded T cells in peripheral blood (dated by TCRdb to about 2019). The study in broad terms: Separate aliquots of the same genomic DNA pool were sequenced to produce technical replicates, and four replicates were compared in pairs.

A note on this clone: It lacks a known antigen. Qualities for individual bases were not recorded, and no much larger clone is one base off.

The CDR3 holds 19 amino acids from the cysteine to the phenylalanine. Left in the record is the CDR3 DNA by itself, 57 bases read in frame from the first base. The germline V gene supplies CDR1 MDHEN and CDR2 SYDVKM. The junction shows trimming of 5 bases on V and 4 bases on J, and the gene matches do not reach 17 bases of it. During the collection period, no infections or other immune events were recorded for the healthy donors. Healthy-donor blood repertoires served as a training cohort to calibrate time-dependent variance in a beta-binomial model of T-cell clone differential abundance. The training cohort comprised roughly 10 healthy donors, 3 female and 7 male. Donor ages ranged from 29 to 64 years, with an average of around 45 years. Whole blood was collected from each healthy donor at three time points spaced two weeks apart and obtained from a commercial supplier. Genomic DNA was extracted from unsorted whole blood for immunosequencing.

The immunoSEQ Assay, which relies on bias-controlled multiplex PCR amplification of genomic DNA, was used to profile TCRbeta CDR3 regions. The study's processing was this. The absolute abundance of each unique TCRbeta CDR3 region was quantified after sequences were collapsed and filtered. Differential abundance was tested with a binomial (Fisher-equivalent) model and with a beta-binomial model adding time-dependent variance fitted from healthy donors. Any clone with fewer than 5 combined templates was excluded, and a clone was called differentially abundant if its Benjamini-Hochberg FDR was below 0.01. Using the form v = (b*log(k)+a)^2, the beta-binomial variance was modeled as a function of the total template count across the two samples. TCRdb mirrors the immuneACCESS table, restricted to in-frame sequences. Some clones are absent from its copies; in checked studies, under half trace to an unresolved V gene, and the reason for the others is unknown. D and trimming come from the DNA, and the V and J calls and clone size come from that table. Recorded for this sample are about 82,000 clones; roughly 90% of them occurred a single time. The ten largest clones capture 7% to 8.5% of the sample.

General findings and caveats noted by the study authors: The beta-binomial model significantly reduced the number of clones called differentially abundant and the false-positive rate across all healthy-donor time intervals. In all healthy donors, the variance in clone template counts between samples taken two weeks apart rose significantly as total template count increased. The authors expected that over much longer intervals, such as months to years, biological variance in healthy repertoires might increase even further. About 1.3 differentially abundant clones were flagged by the binomial model between technical replicates, whereas about 15 and 18 were flagged over around two weeks and four weeks, respectively.

The V and J segments used are TRBV28 and TRBJ2-6; 7 bases in the junction line up with TRBD1. The specimen sequenced was blood. The source of this sequence is a person aged 18-70 years in good health. Here the CDR3 is given as CASSSPTGATPLGANVLTF. The DNA reads as follows: TGTGCCAGCAGTAGCCCAACAGGGGCTACACCCCTCGGGGCCAACGTCCTGACTTTC.